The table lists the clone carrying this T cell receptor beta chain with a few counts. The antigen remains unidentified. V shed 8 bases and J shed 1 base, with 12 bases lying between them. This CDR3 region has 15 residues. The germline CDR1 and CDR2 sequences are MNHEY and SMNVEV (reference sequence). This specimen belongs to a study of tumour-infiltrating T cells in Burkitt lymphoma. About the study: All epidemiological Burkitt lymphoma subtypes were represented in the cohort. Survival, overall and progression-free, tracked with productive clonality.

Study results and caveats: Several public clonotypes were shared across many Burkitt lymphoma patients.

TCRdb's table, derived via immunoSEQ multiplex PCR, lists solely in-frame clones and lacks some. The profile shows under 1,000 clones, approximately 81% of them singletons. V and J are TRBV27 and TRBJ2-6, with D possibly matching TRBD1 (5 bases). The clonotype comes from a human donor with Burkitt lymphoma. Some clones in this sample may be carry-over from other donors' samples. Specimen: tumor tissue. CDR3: CASGPRESGANVLTF. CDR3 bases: TGTGCCAGCGGCCCCAGGGAATCTGGGGCCAACGTCCTGACTTTC.